One and the same sample provided the 31 T cell receptor beta chains below, sequenced in a study of identical twins. Via MiXCR, TCRdb re-called the 5' RACE reads, giving one row per CDR3 protein. This table holds 220,000 or so distinct CDR3 sequences, approximately 7% found once. These records were also assigned to another study, of yellow fever vaccine responses in identical twins.

Sample: memory (CD45RO+) T cells sorted from blood. All receptors come from a woman younger than 30 in good health.

This clonotype was found a few times. The CDR3 DNA sequence: TGTGCCAGCCTAAAACGGGAGGGCACTGAAGCTTTCTTT. It specifies CASLKREGTEAFF. V gene TRBV6-1 combines with J gene TRBJ1-1; D is undetermined. Germline V lookup: CDR1 MNHNS, CDR2 SASEGT. This CDR3 spans 13 amino acids. V was pared by 8 bases and J by 4 bases, with 14 bases between.

This chain uses TRBV18 with TRBJ2-3; possibly TRBD2 for D (5 bases). Per germline, CDR1 KGHSH and CDR2 LQKENI. The V and J ends lost 3 bases and 8 bases respectively, with 9 bases between them. There are 12 residues in the CDR3. CDR3 protein: CASSPAEGTQYF. CDR3 nucleotides: TGTGCCAGCTCACCCGCCGAGGGTACGCAGTATTTT.

This clonotype was observed at least ten times. The CDR3 DNA is TGTGCCATCAGCGGACGGTATTCTAATCAGCCCCAGCATTTT. This encodes CAISGRYSNQPQHF. The rearrangement joins TRBV10-3 to TRBJ1-5; D is ambiguous. V shed 6 bases and J shed 4 bases, with 13 bases lying between them. The CDR3 loop spans 14 amino acids. Germline V CDR1 and CDR2: ENHRY, SYGVKD.

The CDR3 region is CAISESPSGTGTEAFF. In DNA, the CDR3 is TGTGCCATCAGTGAGTCTCCGTCAGGGACGGGCACTGAAGCTTTCTTT. The chain links TRBV10-3 to TRBJ1-1; maybe TRBD1 (5 bases). V was clipped by 0 bases and J by 4 bases, with 15 bases between them. Germline-derived CDR1 and CDR2 are ENHRY and SYGVKD. The CDR3 loop spans 16 amino acids.

This clonotype occurred a few times. V usage is TRBV9 and J usage is TRBJ2-1; a possible D gene is TRBD2 (6 bases). CDR1 is SGDLS and CDR2 is YYNGEE in the germline V gene. The CDR3 is 16 residues long. Trimming stripped 1 base from V and 0 bases from J, with 11 bases between. In nucleotides, the CDR3 is TGTGCCAGCAGCGTAATCCCGACTAGCTCCTACAATGAGCAGTTCTTC. Its protein product is CASSVIPTSSYNEQFF.

This clonotype was observed a few times. The V call is TRBV7-6, the J call TRBJ2-2; D possibly corresponds to TRBD2 (5 bases). CDR3 length: 16 residues. V gave up 3 bases and J gave up 0 bases, with 11 bases separating them. Per germline, CDR1 SGHVS and CDR2 FNYEAQ. The CDR3: CASSFGGGPNTGELFF. CDR3 nucleotides: TGTGCCAGCAGCTTTGGAGGTGGACCGAACACCGGGGAGCTGTTTTTT.

The table lists this clonotype with many counts. This chain joins TRBV12-3 or TRBV12-4 and TRBJ2-7; tentative D call: TRBD2 (7 bases). V was trimmed by 8 bases and J by 2 bases, leaving 16 bases between them. This CDR3 contains 14 residues. The CDR3 sequence: CASRQGGGAYEQYF. The DNA for the CDR3 is TGTGCCAGCCGACAAGGGGGGGGAGCCTACGAGCAGTACTTC.

In its sample, this clonotype was seen a few times. The DNA of the CDR3 is TGCAGTGCTAGAGATTCCGGGGCCTATGGCTACACCTTC. Translated, it gives CSARDSGAYGYTF. The gene calls are TRBV20-1 and TRBJ1-2; D is perhaps TRBD1 (5 bases). V lost 0 bases to trimming and J lost 4 bases, with 9 bases between them. There are 13 residues in the CDR3. CDR1 is DFQATT and CDR2 is SNEGSKA in the germline V gene (reference sequence).

This clonotype came up a few times. V and J are TRBV10-2 and TRBJ1-1; TRBD1 is a possible D gene (6 bases). The CDR3 totals 13 residues. Germline-derived CDR1 and CDR2 are WSHSY and SAAADI. V was trimmed by 6 bases and J by 4 bases, leaving 12 bases between them. The CDR3: CASSYRESTEAFF. The CDR3 bases are TGCGCCAGCAGCTACAGGGAAAGCACTGAAGCTTTCTTT.

This clonotype was counted ten times or more. The chain is built from TRBV29-1 and TRBJ2-5, with D tentatively TRBD2 (5 bases). Trimming took off 8 bases at V and 5 bases at J, with 18 bases between the two ends. The germline gives CDR1 SQVTM, CDR2 ANQGSEA. There are 13 residues in the CDR3. The CDR3 here is CSQEGNNFETQYF. CDR3 coding DNA: TGCAGCCAAGAGGGTAATAATTTCGAGACCCAGTACTTC.

The V gene is TRBV29-1, the J gene TRBJ2-1; 9 bases line up with TRBD1. The CDR3 consists of 12 residues. Germline CDR1 SQVTM, CDR2 ANQGSEA. The junction had 4 bases not matched to a gene; V was cut back by 6 bases and J by 7 bases. The CDR3 spells CSVAGQGNEQFF. CDR3 coding DNA: TGCAGCGTGGCGGGACAGGGAAATGAGCAGTTCTTC.

This clonotype appeared a few times. This chain uses TRBV7-9 with TRBJ2-3, with D hard to call. This CDR3 has 10 residues. Germline-derived CDR1 and CDR2 are SEHNR and FQNEAQ (reference sequence). Trimming removed 3 bases at V and 6 bases at J, with 1 base between. Here the CDR3 reads CASSFDTQYF. The CDR3 nucleotides are TGTGCCAGCAGCTTTGATACGCAGTATTTT. Together with reference TRBV7-9 and TRBJ2-3, the CDR3 gives the full variable domain: DTGVSQNPRHKITKRGQNVTFRCDPISEHNRLYWYRQTLGQGPEFLTYFQNEAQLEKSRLLSDRFSAERPKGSFSTLEIQRTEQGDSAMYLCASSFDTQYFGPGTRLTVL.

This clonotype was counted between two and nine times. The chain couples TRBV6-1 to TRBJ2-5, with 9 bases that match TRBD1. Germline CDR1 reads MNHNS; CDR2 reads SASEGT. V was pared by 6 bases and J by 4 bases, with 9 bases of the junction left unmatched. The length of the CDR3 is 15 residues. The CDR3 nucleotides are TGTGCCAGCAGCAAAGCCGGGACAGGGCGAGAGACCCAGTACTTC. Protein product: CASSKAGTGRETQYF.

In DNA form, the CDR3 reads TGTGCCAGCAGCTTACCCCCTTCGGCGGGAGGTCCGAATGAGCAGTTCTTC. Protein product: CASSLPPSAGGPNEQFF. This chain uses TRBV7-3 with TRBJ2-1, with 8 nucleotides matching TRBD2. The junction had 13 bases not matched to a gene; V was cut back by 2 bases and J by 7 bases. CDR3 length: 17 amino acids. The germline V gene has CDR1 SGHTA and CDR2 FQGTGA.

V usage is TRBV29-1 and J usage is TRBJ1-2, with 8 positions matching TRBD1. With 6 bases clipped from V and 2 bases from J, the junction kept 5 bases outside the gene matches. This CDR3 spans 13 amino acids. Per the germline V gene, CDR1 is SQVTM and CDR2 is ANQGSEA. DNA of the CDR3: TGCAGCGTAGCTAGACAGGGGAACTATGGCTACACCTTC. Encoded protein: CSVARQGNYGYTF.

The table lists this clonotype with many counts. This chain uses TRBV11-2 with TRBJ1-4; D is undetermined. Germline V gives CDR1 SGHAT, CDR2 FQNNGV. V dropped 5 bases and J dropped 8 bases, with 21 bases sitting between them. This CDR3 spans 16 amino acids. CDR3 region: CASSQTFVAEREKLFF. Written as DNA, the CDR3 is TGTGCCAGCAGCCAGACCTTTGTCGCTGAAAGGGAAAAACTGTTTTTT.

This clonotype was recorded at least ten times. The genes are TRBV4-1 and TRBJ2-6; D is uncertain. Per the germline V gene, CDR1 is MGHRA and CDR2 is YSYEKL. The V end lost 3 bases, the J end lost 4 bases, and 7 bases lay between the germline ends. CDR3 length: 14 amino acids. The CDR3: CASSQLSGANVLTF. The CDR3 nucleotides are TGCGCCAGCAGCCAGCTCTCGGGGGCCAACGTCCTGACTTTC.

The chain recombines TRBV24-1 with TRBJ1-2; D perhaps matches TRBD1 (5 bases). Germline CDR1 is KGHDR and CDR2 is SFDVKD. The CDR3 loop spans 17 amino acids. Trimming stripped 5 bases from V and 3 bases from J, with 21 bases between. CDR3 coding DNA: TGTGCCACCAGTGCCCCTGCCGGGACCTCAGGAGACTATGGCTACACCTTC. It yields the protein CATSAPAGTSGDYGYTF.

This clonotype has just a few counts. V gene TRBV20-1 combines with J gene TRBJ1-5; 9 bases agree with TRBD1. From germline, CDR1 is DFQATT and CDR2 SNEGSKA (reference sequence). The CDR3 runs to 14 residues. Trimming at V came to 5 bases and at J to 1 base, leaving 3 bases not matched to a gene. The CDR3 DNA reads as TGCAGTGCTCCGGACAGGGGAAGCAATCAGCCCCAGCATTTT. This codes for CSAPDRGSNQPQHF.

This clonotype has a count of ten or more. The chain couples TRBV6-5 to TRBJ1-4; 7 bases fit TRBD1. The J segment lost 8 bases and the V segment lost 0 bases, leaving 6 bases of the junction unmatched. This CDR3 contains 15 residues. CDR1 is MNHEY and CDR2 is SVGAGI in the germline V gene. CDR3 in amino acids: CASSYSGRGHEKLFF. CDR3 nucleotides: TGTGCCAGCAGTTACTCGGGGAGGGGGCACGAAAAACTGTTTTTT.

This clonotype was counted at least ten times. The chain employs TRBV20-1 and TRBJ2-7; 8 bases are a match to TRBD2. This CDR3 spans 14 amino acids. V dropped 7 bases and J dropped 2; count of bases not matched to a gene: 10. The V gene's germline CDR1 is DFQATT and CDR2 SNEGSKA (reference sequence). The CDR3 region is CSVTPVAGPYEQYF. The CDR3 DNA follows: TGCAGTGTTACGCCAGTAGCGGGACCCTACGAGCAGTACTTC.

This clonotype was counted many times. The J gene is TRBJ2-5, the V gene TRBV10-3, with D perhaps TRBD1 (6 bases). This CDR3 has 12 residues. The V and J ends lost 2 bases and 5 bases respectively, with 6 bases between them. Germline assignment: CDR1 ENHRY and CDR2 SYGVKD. This CDR3 is CAISERGETQYF. CDR3 bases: TGTGCCATCAGTGAGAGGGGGGAGACCCAGTACTTC.

Only a few counts were recorded for this clonotype. V and J are TRBV20-1 and TRBJ2-7; the match to TRBD2 covers 7 bases. The CDR3 is 14 residues long. Germline V gives CDR1 DFQATT, CDR2 SNEGSKA (reference sequence). The junction had 8 bases not matched to a gene; V was cut back by 3 bases and J by 3 bases. The CDR3 nucleotides are TGCAGTGCTAGTGGTAGCGGGCGGGACTACGAGCAGTACGTC. This translates into CSASGSGRDYEQYV.

A few counts support this clonotype. The V and J genes are TRBV28 and TRBJ2-7; TRBD1 matches 7 bases. CDR1 and CDR2 (germline): MDHEN, SYDVKM. V gave up 9 bases and J gave up 6 bases; unmatched junction bases: 14. The CDR3 extends over 14 amino acids. CDR3 bases: TGTGCCAGTGGACCCGGGACAGCCTCATCCGAGCAGTACTTC. Protein: CASGPGTASSEQYF. Combining the CDR3 with reference TRBV28 and TRBJ2-7 gives the whole variable domain DVKVTQSSRYLVKRTGEKVFLECVQDMDHENMFWYRQDPGLGLRLIYFSYDVKMKEKGDIPEGYSVSREKKERFSLILESASTNQTSMYLCASGPGTASSEQYFGPGTRLTVT.

The gene calls are TRBV2 and TRBJ2-1; D is perhaps TRBD1 (6 bases). V was trimmed by 4 bases and J by 4 bases, leaving 14 bases between them. The CDR3 loop spans 15 amino acids. Germline V gives CDR1 SNHLY, CDR2 FYNNEI. The CDR3: CASSVGQTLYNEQFF. In DNA form, the CDR3 reads TGTGCCAGCAGTGTTGGACAGACTCTTTACAATGAGCAGTTCTTC.

CDR3 region: CASSETGINTEAFF. The CDR3 bases are TGTGCCAGCAGCGAGACAGGGATAAACACTGAAGCTTTCTTT. This chain joins TRBV7-9 and TRBJ1-1; the match to TRBD1 covers 7 bases. CDR1 is SEHNR and CDR2 is FQNEAQ in the germline V gene (reference sequence). Trimming took 5 bases from V and 2 from J; bases not matched to a gene: 5. This CDR3 has 14 residues.

This clonotype was seen at least ten times. The chain combines TRBV4-1 with TRBJ2-1; 9 positions agree with TRBD2. After removal of 2 bases from V and 7 bases from J, the junction contained 12 bases not matched to a gene. This CDR3 contains 17 residues. Germline-derived CDR1 and CDR2 are MGHRA and YSYEKL. CDR3 protein: CASSQPLTSGLGNEQFF. The CDR3 DNA reads TGCGCCAGCAGCCAACCCCTGACTAGCGGCCTCGGGAATGAGCAGTTCTTC.

The table lists this clonotype with a few counts. The rearrangement links TRBV20-1 to TRBJ2-3; 14 positions agree with TRBD2. Germline V gene data show CDR1 as DFQATT and CDR2 as SNEGSKA (reference sequence). Trimming cost V 6 bases and J 1 base; bases outside gene matches: 9. The CDR3 has 17 amino acids. The CDR3 DNA reads as TGCAGTGCCCCTCTGGGACTAGCGGGAGTCGGCACAGATACGCAGTATTTT. Translated, it gives CSAPLGLAGVGTDTQYF.

In this sample, this clonotype turned up many times. V and J are TRBV14 and TRBJ2-7; D may be TRBD2 (6 bases). Deletions cut 4 bases from V and 5 bases from J, with 21 bases between. CDR1 and CDR2 (germline): SGHDN, FVKESK. CDR3 length equals 16 residues. DNA for the CDR3: TGTGCCAGCAGCCCCCTGGGGACGGGGGACGCTAACGAGCAGTACTTC. Amino acid sequence: CASSPLGTGDANEQYF. The full variable domain, rest sourced from reference TRBV14 and TRBJ2-7, is EAGVTQFPSHSVIEKGQTVTLRCDPISGHDNLYWYRRVMGKEIKFLLHFVKESKQDESGMPNNRFLAERTGGTYSTLKVQPAELEDSGVYFCASSPLGTGDANEQYFGPGTRLTVT.

The table lists this clonotype with many counts. One junction end disagrees with the germline gene, perhaps due to a read error. The chain has TRBV5-1 and TRBJ2-5, with TRBD1 matching over 10 bases. Germline V lookup: CDR1 SGHRS, CDR2 YFSETQ. The CDR3 totals 14 residues. The DNA for the CDR3 is TGTGCCAGCAGTTTGGGACAGGGGAAAGAGACCCAGTACTTC. This translates into CASSLGQGKETQYF.

Note on this clonotype: The junction differs from germline at one of its ends, possibly a read error. The V call is TRBV15, the J call TRBJ1-2; no definite D call. The CDR3 is 16 residues long. CDR1 and CDR2 (germline): LNHNV, YYDKDF (reference sequence). In DNA, the CDR3 is TGTGCCACCAACAGAGGAGGTGGCAAGGGCCACTATGGCTACACCTTC. Amino acids: CATNRGGGKGHYGYTF.